The present entry profiles one T cell receptor beta chain with its context. This record belongs to a study of blood T cell repertoires in COVID-19. Across the whole study: Italy, Spain and the United States were the sources of the convalescent and acute COVID-19 samples. T cells, B-cell-depleted T cells, or PBMCs provided the cDNA or gDNA that served as material.

In the source study's methods: Counts of nucleated cells, estimated from reference gene primer amplification, were obtained. The table came from immunoSEQ multiplex PCR; TCRdb's copy has only in-frame clones and leaves some out. V and J calls plus clone size are reproduced from that table; the DNA served to infer D and trimming. The table has tens of thousands of clones, around 88% seen once; the top ten hold roughly 9%. The CDR3 has 14 residues. Germline trimming cut 4 bases from V and 6 bases from J; bases unmatched to any gene: 6. The germline V gene has CDR1 SGHRS and CDR2 YFSETQ. Sequencing used peripheral blood. V usage is TRBV5-1 and J usage is TRBJ2-1; 8 bases line up with TRBD1. This clonotype was obtained from a human donor with active COVID-19. The donor label of this sample is uncertain. CDR3 protein: CASSRQGQGNEQFF. Here the CDR3 DNA reads TGCGCCAGCAGCCGACAGGGGCAAGGCAATGAGCAGTTCTTC. Together with reference TRBV5-1 and TRBJ2-1, the CDR3 gives the full variable domain: KAGVTQTPRYLIKTRGQQVTLSCSPISGHRSVSWYQQTPGQGLQFLFEYFSETQRNKGNFPGRFSGRQFSNSRSEMNVSTLELGDSALYLCASSRQGQGNEQFFGPGTRLTVL.